This T cell receptor (beta chain) was identified in a study of T cell responses to AZD1222 COVID-19 vaccine. Regarding the study as a whole: Elevations in Spike-specific TCR breadth and depth followed administration of two AZD1222 doses.

The method was immunoSEQ multiplex PCR; TCRdb's version includes in-frame clones alone and lacks a portion of them. The sample has 100,000 to 150,000 clones; about nine tenths are singletons. Concerning this clone: Its antigen is not known.

CDR3 length equals 15 residues. Germline V CDR1 and CDR2: SGHKS, YYEKEE (reference sequence). Between the trimmed V and J ends, which lost 2 bases and 5 bases, there was a span of 14 bases. The TCR was taken from an adult in good health. The source was peripheral blood, collected on day 0 of AZD1222 vaccination. The chain joins TRBV5-5 to TRBJ2-1, with D possibly being TRBD1 (6 bases). CDR3 amino acids: CASSFYRVGDNEQFF. The CDR3, as DNA: TGTGCCAGCAGCTTCTACAGGGTTGGGGACAATGAGCAGTTCTTC.